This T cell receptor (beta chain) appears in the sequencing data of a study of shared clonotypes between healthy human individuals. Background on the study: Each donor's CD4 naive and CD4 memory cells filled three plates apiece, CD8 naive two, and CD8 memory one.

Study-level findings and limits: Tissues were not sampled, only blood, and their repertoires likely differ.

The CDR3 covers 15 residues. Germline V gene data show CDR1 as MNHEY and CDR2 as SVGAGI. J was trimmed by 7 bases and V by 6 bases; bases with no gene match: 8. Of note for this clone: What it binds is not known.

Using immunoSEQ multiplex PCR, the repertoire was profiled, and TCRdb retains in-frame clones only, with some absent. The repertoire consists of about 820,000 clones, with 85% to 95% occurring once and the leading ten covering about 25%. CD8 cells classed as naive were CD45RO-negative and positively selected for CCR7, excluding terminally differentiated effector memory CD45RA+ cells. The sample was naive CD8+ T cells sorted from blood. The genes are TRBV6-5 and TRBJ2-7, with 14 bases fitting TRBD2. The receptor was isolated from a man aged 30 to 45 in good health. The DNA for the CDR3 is TGTGCCAGCAGCCAGACTAGCGGGAGGGCGGCTGAGCAGTACTTC. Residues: CASSQTSGRAAEQYF.